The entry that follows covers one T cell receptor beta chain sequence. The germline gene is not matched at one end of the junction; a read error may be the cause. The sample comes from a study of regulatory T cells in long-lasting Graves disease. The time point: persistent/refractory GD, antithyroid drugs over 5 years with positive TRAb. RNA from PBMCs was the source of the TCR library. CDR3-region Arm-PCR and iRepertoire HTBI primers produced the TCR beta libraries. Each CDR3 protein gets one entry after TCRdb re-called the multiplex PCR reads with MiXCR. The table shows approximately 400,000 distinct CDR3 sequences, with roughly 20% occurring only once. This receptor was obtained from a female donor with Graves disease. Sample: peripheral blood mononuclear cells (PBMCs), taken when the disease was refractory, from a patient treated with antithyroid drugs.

The CDR3 coding sequence is TGTGTCAGCAGCGAGGCGGGGAGGACCTCCTACGAGCAGTACTTC. It codes for CVSSEAGRTSYEQYF. The rearrangement uses TRBV2 and TRBJ2-7; D possibly corresponds to TRBD2 (6 bases). The length of the CDR3 is 15 residues. From germline, CDR1 is SNHLY and CDR2 FYNNEI.